The present T cell receptor beta chain was sequenced within a study of T cell repertoires in cytomegalovirus infection. As concerns this clonotype: What it binds is not known.

One entry per CDR3 protein results from TCRdb running MiXCR on the reads. The sample yields around 750,000 distinct CDR3 sequences, about 30% seen once. Looked up from germline, CDR1 is MNHEY and CDR2 is SMNVEV (reference sequence). V was shortened by 5 bases and J by 9 bases, with 23 bases between the two germline ends. The length of the CDR3 is 16 residues. The source material was cultured CD8+ T cells from PBMCs, sampled from culture after CMV antigen stimulation. The chain recombines TRBV27 with TRBJ2-1; possible D gene TRBD2, 7 bases. The sequence derives from a human donor in good health (CMV status not recorded). Some clones in this sample may be carry-over from other donors' samples. The CDR3 coding sequence is TGTGCCAGCAGTCGCCGAAGGGGGGGGCCTGTGGTTGAGCAGTTCTTC. Protein sequence: CASSRRRGGPVVEQFF.